This TCR beta chain was captured by sequencing in a study of OX40 agonist ivuxolimab in advanced cancers. Details on this clone: Its cognate antigen is unknown.

Overall study results and limits: CD8+ T cells showed, on average, more clonal expansion than CD4+ cells. Dose levels from 0.1 to 3.0 mg/kg saw CD4+ and CD8+ blood T cells expand clonally by week 6.

Produced via immunoSEQ multiplex PCR; TCRdb's table is partial and in-frame only. The repertoire holds about 83,000 clones, about 88% seen once, with 0.65% to 0.9% in the top ten. The CDR3 contains 13 residues. Per the germline V gene, CDR1 is GTSNPN and CDR2 is SVGIG (reference sequence). Trimming removed 5 bases from V and 3 bases from J, with 14 bases in between. This TCR was recovered from an adult with an advanced solid tumor such as melanoma, head and neck, liver or kidney cancer. The starting material was CD4+ or CD8+ T cells sorted from blood, obtained in a trial of the OX40 agonist ivuxolimab. The V call is TRBV30, the J call TRBJ2-7, with a weak D call TRBD2 (5 bases). In DNA, the CDR3 is TGTGCCTGGGACTCCGGGATCTACTACGAGCAGTACTTC. As protein: CAWDSGIYYEQYF. The full variable domain, its missing parts supplied by reference TRBV30 and TRBJ2-7, is SQTIHQWPATLVQPVGSPLSLECTVEGTSNPNLYWYRQAAGRGLQLLFYSVGIGQISSEVPQNLSASRPQDRQFILSSKKLLLSDSGFYLCAWDSGIYYEQYFGPGTRLTVT.